These 9 T cell receptor beta chains were all obtained from the same sample, sequenced in a study of identical twins (dated by TCRdb to about 2016). Libraries were made using 5' RACE. TCRdb shows the sequencer as Illumina HiSeq 2000. The public reads were reanalyzed by TCRdb: fastp trimming at Q25, MiXCR alignment, in-frame beta chains only. Records with the same CDR3 protein are collapsed into one entry carrying the most frequent genes and DNA. The sample table shows some 500,000 distinct CDR3 sequences, and nearly 10% are seen once. Under 3% of the sample is taken by the ten largest. These data are also associated with another study on yellow fever vaccine responses in identical twins.

Sequencing was carried out using PBMCs. These receptors all come from a woman aged 18 to 35 in good health.

Remarks on this clonotype: A much larger clone differs from this one at a single base, so this may be a read error. This chain links TRBV5-6 with TRBJ2-5; 8 nucleotides align to TRBD1. Germline CDR1 reads SGHDT; CDR2 reads YYEEEE. J gave up 6 bases and V 4 bases, and 2 bases lay outside the gene matches. The CDR3 covers 12 residues. The CDR3 DNA is TGTGCCAGCAGCACAGGGGGTCAGACCCAGTACTTC. Translating it yields CASSTGGQTQYF.

This clonotype was seen only a few times. The chain couples TRBV12-3 or TRBV12-4 to TRBJ1-1, with D perhaps TRBD1 (5 bases). Deletions cut 3 bases from V and 1 base from J, with 9 bases between. The CDR3 extends over 14 amino acids. The CDR3 nucleotides are TGTGCCAGCAGTTTGTTAGACAGGAACACTGAAGCTTTCTTT. It translates to CASSLLDRNTEAFF.

The chain combines TRBV10-3 with TRBJ2-5; 10 bases are a match to TRBD2. Losses at the gene ends were 6 bases for V and 4 bases for J; bases not matched to a gene: 8. The CDR3 contains 15 residues. The germline CDR1 and CDR2 sequences are ENHRY and SYGVKD. The CDR3 sequence: CAIREKREGRETQYF. The CDR3 DNA reads TGTGCCATCAGGGAGAAGCGGGAGGGCCGAGAGACCCAGTACTTC.

This rearrangement joins TRBV4-1 to TRBJ1-3; no clear D. Trimming removed 0 bases from V and 0 bases from J, with 12 bases in between. The CDR3 loop spans 17 amino acids. Germline V gene data show CDR1 as MGHRA and CDR2 as YSYEKL. The CDR3 DNA reads TGCGCCAGCAGCCAAGAAGTAGGGCAGACCTCTGGAAACACCATATATTTT. Translation: CASSQEVGQTSGNTIYF.

This clonotype was seen many times. CDR3 nucleotide sequence: TGTGCCAGCAGCCAAGAGGGGGGGGGCTCTAACTATGGCTACACCTTC. Translation gives CASSQEGGGSNYGYTF. The chain recombines TRBV4-2 with TRBJ1-2; tentatively, D is TRBD1 (6 bases). The CDR3 extends over 16 amino acids. V was cut by 0 bases and J by 0 bases, with 11 bases left in between. CDR1 is LGHNA, CDR2 YNFKEQ, per germline.

This clonotype occurred a few times. The chain links TRBV20-1 to TRBJ2-5; 8 positions match TRBD2. Trimming at V came to 0 bases and at J to 2 bases, leaving 11 bases not matched to a gene. CDR1 is DFQATT, CDR2 SNEGSKA, per germline (reference sequence). The length of the CDR3 is 17 residues. The CDR3 loop reads CSARDPGTRNQQETQYF. CDR3 DNA sequence: TGCAGTGCTAGAGATCCCGGGACTAGAAACCAGCAAGAGACCCAGTACTTC.

This clonotype was seen only a few times. V and J are TRBV7-9 and TRBJ1-1, with D unclear. Trimming removed 0 bases at V and 8 bases at J, with 10 bases between. The V gene's germline CDR1 is SEHNR and CDR2 FQNEAQ (reference sequence). This CDR3 comprises 13 residues. The CDR3 DNA reads as TGTGCCAGCAGCTTAGCCCCAGATATCGAAGCTTTCTTT. Protein: CASSLAPDIEAFF.

There are many counts of this clonotype. This chain links TRBV24-1 with TRBJ2-1; 8 positions agree with TRBD2. CDR1 and CDR2 from the germline V gene are KGHDR and SFDVKD. V dropped 5 bases and J dropped 15; count of bases not matched to a gene: 11. CDR3 length: 13 amino acids. The CDR3 sequence is CATSGALAALRFF. DNA for the CDR3: TGTGCCACCAGTGGAGCACTAGCGGCTTTAAGGTTCTTC.

The genes are TRBV29-1 and TRBJ2-2; 10 bases agree with TRBD1. CDR1 and CDR2 from the germline V gene are SQVTM and ANQGSEA. The CDR3 totals 14 residues. Unmatched junction bases numbered 1, after V lost 6 bases and J lost 0 bases. CDR3 sequence (DNA): TGCAGCGTAGGACAGGGGGCGAACACCGGGGAGCTGTTTTTT. Protein product: CSVGQGANTGELFF.